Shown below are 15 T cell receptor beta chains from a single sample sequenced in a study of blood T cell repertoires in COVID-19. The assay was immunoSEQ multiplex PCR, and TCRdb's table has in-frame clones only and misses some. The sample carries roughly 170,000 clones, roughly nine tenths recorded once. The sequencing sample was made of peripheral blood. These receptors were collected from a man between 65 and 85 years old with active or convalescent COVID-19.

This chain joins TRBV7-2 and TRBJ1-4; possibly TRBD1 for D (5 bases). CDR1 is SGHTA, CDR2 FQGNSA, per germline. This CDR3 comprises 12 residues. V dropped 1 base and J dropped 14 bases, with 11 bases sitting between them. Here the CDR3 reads CASSLVGTLLFF. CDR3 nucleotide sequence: TGTGCCAGCAGCTTAGTTGGGACTCTCCTGTTTTTT.

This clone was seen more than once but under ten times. CDR3 in amino acids: CASSLYGGMNTEAFF. DNA of the CDR3: TGTGCCAGCAGCTTGTACGGAGGGATGAACACTGAAGCTTTCTTT. The rearrangement links TRBV11-1 to TRBJ1-1; D is ambiguous. The CDR3 covers 15 residues. Germline CDR1 SGHAT, CDR2 FQDESV (reference sequence). Trimming stripped 3 bases from V and 0 bases from J, with 11 bases between.

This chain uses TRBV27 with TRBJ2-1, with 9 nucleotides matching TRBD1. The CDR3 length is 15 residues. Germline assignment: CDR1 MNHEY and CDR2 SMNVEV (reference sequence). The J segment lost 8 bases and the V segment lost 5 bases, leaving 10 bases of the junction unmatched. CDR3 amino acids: CASSPVGQGFDEQFF. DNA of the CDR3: TGTGCCAGCAGTCCGGTGGGACAGGGCTTCGATGAGCAGTTCTTC.

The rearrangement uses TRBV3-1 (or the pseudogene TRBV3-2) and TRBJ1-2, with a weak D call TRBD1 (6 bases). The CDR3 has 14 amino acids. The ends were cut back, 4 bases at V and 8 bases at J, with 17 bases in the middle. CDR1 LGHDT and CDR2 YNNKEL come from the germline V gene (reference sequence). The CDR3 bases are TGTGCCAGCAGCCCCTCTGGGGGGGCATTGGGCTACACCTTC. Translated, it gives CASSPSGGALGYTF.

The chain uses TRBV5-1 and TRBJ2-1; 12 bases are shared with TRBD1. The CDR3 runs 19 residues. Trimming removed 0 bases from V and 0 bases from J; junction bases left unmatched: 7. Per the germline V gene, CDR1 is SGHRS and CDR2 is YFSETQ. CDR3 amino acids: CASSLAGTGGQSSYNEQFF. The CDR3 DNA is TGCGCCAGCAGCTTGGCTGGGACAGGGGGCCAGAGCTCCTACAATGAGCAGTTCTTC.

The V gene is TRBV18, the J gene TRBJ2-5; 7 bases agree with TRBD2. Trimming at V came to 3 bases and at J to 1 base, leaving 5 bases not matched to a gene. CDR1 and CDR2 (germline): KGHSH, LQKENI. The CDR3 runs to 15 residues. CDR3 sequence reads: CASSPLSSGQETQYF. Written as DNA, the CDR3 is TGTGCCAGCTCACCTCTCTCTAGCGGCCAAGAGACCCAGTACTTC.

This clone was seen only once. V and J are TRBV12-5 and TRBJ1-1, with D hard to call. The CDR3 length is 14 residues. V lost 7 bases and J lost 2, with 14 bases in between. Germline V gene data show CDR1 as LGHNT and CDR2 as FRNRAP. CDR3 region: CASVPGQVNTEAFF. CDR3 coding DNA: TGTGCTAGTGTTCCTGGGCAAGTCAACACTGAAGCTTTCTTT.

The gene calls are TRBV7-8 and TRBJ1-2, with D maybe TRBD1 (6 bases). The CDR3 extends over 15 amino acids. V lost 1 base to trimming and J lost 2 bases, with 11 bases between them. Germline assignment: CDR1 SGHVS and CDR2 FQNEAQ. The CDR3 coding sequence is TGTGCCAGCAGCTTAGTTGGACAGATCAACTATGGCTACACCTTC. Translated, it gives CASSLVGQINYGYTF.

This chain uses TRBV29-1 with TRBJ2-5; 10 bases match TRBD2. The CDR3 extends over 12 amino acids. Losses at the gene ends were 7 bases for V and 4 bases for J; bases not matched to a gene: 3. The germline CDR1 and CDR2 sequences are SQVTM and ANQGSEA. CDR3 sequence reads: CSARTSGETQYF. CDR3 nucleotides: TGCAGCGCCCGGACTAGCGGAGAGACCCAGTACTTC.

CDR3 DNA sequence: TGCGCCAGCAGCTCGCAACCCGGGACAGCCCAGGTGAACACTGAAGCTTTCTTT. It translates to CASSSQPGTAQVNTEAFF. This chain connects TRBV5-1 to TRBJ1-1; the match to TRBD1 covers 7 bases. The trim removed 3 bases at V and 0 bases at J, leaving 14 bases unmatched. Germline CDR1 reads SGHRS; CDR2 reads YFSETQ. The CDR3 is 18 amino acids.

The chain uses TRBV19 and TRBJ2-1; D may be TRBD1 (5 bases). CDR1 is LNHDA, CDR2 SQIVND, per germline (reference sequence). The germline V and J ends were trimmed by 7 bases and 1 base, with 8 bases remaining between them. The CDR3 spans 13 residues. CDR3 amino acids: CASTGSSYNEQFF. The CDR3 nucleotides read TGTGCCAGTACAGGGTCTTCCTACAATGAGCAGTTCTTC.

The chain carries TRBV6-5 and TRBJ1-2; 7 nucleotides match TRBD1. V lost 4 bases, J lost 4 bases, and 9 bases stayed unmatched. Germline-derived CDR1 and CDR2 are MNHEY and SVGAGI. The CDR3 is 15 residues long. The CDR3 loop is CASSLARQGSYGYTF. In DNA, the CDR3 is TGTGCCAGCAGTTTAGCTAGACAGGGATCCTATGGCTACACCTTC.

DNA of the CDR3: TGCGCCAGCAGCTTGACAGGTCATACTGAAGCTTTCTTT. This gives the protein CASSLTGHTEAFF. The chain uses TRBV5-1 and TRBJ1-1; tentatively, D is TRBD1 (5 bases). Trimming cost V 1 base and J 5 bases, with 9 bases left between them. This CDR3 is built from 13 residues. Germline CDR1 is SGHRS and CDR2 is YFSETQ.

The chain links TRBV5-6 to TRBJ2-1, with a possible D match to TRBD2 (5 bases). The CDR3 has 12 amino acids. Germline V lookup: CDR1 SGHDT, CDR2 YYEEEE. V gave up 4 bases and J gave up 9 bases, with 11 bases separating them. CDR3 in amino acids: CASSPIRGEQFF. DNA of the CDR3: TGTGCCAGCAGCCCGATCCGGGGTGAGCAGTTCTTC.

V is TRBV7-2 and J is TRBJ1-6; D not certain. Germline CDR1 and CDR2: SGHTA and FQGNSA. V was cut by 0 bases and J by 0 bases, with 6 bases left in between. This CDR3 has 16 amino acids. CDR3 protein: CASSLAKSSYNSPLHF. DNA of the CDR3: TGTGCCAGCAGCTTAGCGAAGAGCTCCTATAATTCACCCCTCCACTTT.